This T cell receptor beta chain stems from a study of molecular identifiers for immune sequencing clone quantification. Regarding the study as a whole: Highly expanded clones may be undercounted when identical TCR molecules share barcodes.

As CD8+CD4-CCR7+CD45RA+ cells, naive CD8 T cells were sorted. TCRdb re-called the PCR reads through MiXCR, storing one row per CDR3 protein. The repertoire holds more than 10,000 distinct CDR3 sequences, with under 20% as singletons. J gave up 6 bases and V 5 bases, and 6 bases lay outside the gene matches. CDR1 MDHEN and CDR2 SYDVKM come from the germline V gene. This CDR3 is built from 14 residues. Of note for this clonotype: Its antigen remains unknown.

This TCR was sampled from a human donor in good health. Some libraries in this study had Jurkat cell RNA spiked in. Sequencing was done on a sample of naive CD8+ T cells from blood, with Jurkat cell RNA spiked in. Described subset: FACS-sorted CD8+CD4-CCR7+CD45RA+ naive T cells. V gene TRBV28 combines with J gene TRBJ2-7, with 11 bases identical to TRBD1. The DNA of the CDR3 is TGTGCCAGCAGTCTGACCGGGACAGGGGGCGAGCAGTACTTC. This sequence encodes CASSLTGTGGEQYF.